A single sample gave rise to the 6 T cell receptor beta chains below, sequenced in a study of CD8 T cells in ankylosing spondylitis. MiXCR was run by TCRdb on the 5' RACE reads, yielding one entry per CDR3 protein. The repertoire holds approximately 300,000 distinct CDR3 sequences, with around 18% as singletons. The sample comprised blood, either unsorted or a sorted T cell fraction (not recorded which). All receptors derive from a male donor with ankylosing spondylitis or in good health (not recorded which).

The rearrangement links TRBV6-1 to TRBJ2-2; D gene uncertain. CDR1 and CDR2 (germline): MNHNS, SASEGT. V was clipped by 6 bases and J by 4 bases, with 12 bases between them. The CDR3 spans 14 residues. CDR3 residues: CASSRAPGTGELFF. In DNA form, the CDR3 reads TGTGCCAGCAGCCGGGCCCCGGGCACCGGGGAGCTGTTTTTT.

The chain is built from TRBV7-3 and TRBJ2-1, with 13 positions matching TRBD2. V dropped 2 bases and J dropped 8; count of bases not matched to a gene: 6. From germline, CDR1 is SGHTA and CDR2 FQGTGA. This CDR3 has 16 residues. The CDR3 sequence is CASSLSRTSGGDEQFF. The CDR3 DNA reads TGTGCCAGCAGCTTATCCCGGACTAGCGGGGGCGATGAGCAGTTCTTC.

This clonotype was seen only a few times. The J gene is TRBJ1-2, the V gene TRBV20-1; 7 bases map to TRBD1. Germline CDR1 and CDR2: DFQATT and SNEGSKA (reference sequence). This CDR3 is 17 amino acids long. After removal of 0 bases from V and 0 bases from J, the junction contained 10 bases not matched to a gene. CDR3 protein: CSARDLTGNRANYGYTF. In nucleotides, the CDR3 is TGCAGTGCTAGAGATTTGACAGGGAACCGAGCTAACTATGGCTACACCTTC.

This clonotype was observed a few times. The genes are TRBV5-1 and TRBJ1-2, with D possibly TRBD1 on 5 matching bases. This CDR3 has 14 amino acids. V was pared by 3 bases and J by 4 bases, with 13 bases between. Germline lookup yields CDR1 SGHRS and CDR2 YFSETQ. The CDR3 region is CASSSVDTIYGYTF. CDR3 DNA: TGCGCCAGCAGCTCTGTGGACACGATCTATGGCTACACCTTC.

This clonotype was observed once. A read error may explain this, as a much larger clone is one base away. V is TRBV27 and J is TRBJ1-5, with 9 bases fitting TRBD1. This CDR3 is 18 amino acids long. Germline V gene data show CDR1 as MNHEY and CDR2 as SMNVEV (reference sequence). The CDR3: CGSSSGQGGLNSNQPQHF. The CDR3 coding sequence is TGTGGCAGCAGTTCGGGACAGGGTGGACTGAATAGCAATCAGCCCCAGCATTTT.

This chain uses TRBV15 with TRBJ1-1; D not resolved. The CDR3 has 14 amino acids. Per the germline V gene, CDR1 is LNHNV and CDR2 is YYDKDF (reference sequence). The ends were cut back, 0 bases at V and 7 bases at J, with 12 bases in the middle. The CDR3 nucleotides are TGTGCCACCAGCAGAGATCTGGCGGGTTTTGAAGCTTTCTTT. This sequence encodes CATSRDLAGFEAFF. The full variable domain, in which reference TRBV15 and TRBJ1-1 provide the parts outside the CDR3, is DAMVIQNPRYQVTQFGKPVTLSCSQTLNHNVMYWYQQKSSQAPKLLFHYYDKDFNNEADTPDNFQSRRPNTSFCFLDIRSPGLGDTAMYLCATSRDLAGFEAFFGQGTRLTVV.